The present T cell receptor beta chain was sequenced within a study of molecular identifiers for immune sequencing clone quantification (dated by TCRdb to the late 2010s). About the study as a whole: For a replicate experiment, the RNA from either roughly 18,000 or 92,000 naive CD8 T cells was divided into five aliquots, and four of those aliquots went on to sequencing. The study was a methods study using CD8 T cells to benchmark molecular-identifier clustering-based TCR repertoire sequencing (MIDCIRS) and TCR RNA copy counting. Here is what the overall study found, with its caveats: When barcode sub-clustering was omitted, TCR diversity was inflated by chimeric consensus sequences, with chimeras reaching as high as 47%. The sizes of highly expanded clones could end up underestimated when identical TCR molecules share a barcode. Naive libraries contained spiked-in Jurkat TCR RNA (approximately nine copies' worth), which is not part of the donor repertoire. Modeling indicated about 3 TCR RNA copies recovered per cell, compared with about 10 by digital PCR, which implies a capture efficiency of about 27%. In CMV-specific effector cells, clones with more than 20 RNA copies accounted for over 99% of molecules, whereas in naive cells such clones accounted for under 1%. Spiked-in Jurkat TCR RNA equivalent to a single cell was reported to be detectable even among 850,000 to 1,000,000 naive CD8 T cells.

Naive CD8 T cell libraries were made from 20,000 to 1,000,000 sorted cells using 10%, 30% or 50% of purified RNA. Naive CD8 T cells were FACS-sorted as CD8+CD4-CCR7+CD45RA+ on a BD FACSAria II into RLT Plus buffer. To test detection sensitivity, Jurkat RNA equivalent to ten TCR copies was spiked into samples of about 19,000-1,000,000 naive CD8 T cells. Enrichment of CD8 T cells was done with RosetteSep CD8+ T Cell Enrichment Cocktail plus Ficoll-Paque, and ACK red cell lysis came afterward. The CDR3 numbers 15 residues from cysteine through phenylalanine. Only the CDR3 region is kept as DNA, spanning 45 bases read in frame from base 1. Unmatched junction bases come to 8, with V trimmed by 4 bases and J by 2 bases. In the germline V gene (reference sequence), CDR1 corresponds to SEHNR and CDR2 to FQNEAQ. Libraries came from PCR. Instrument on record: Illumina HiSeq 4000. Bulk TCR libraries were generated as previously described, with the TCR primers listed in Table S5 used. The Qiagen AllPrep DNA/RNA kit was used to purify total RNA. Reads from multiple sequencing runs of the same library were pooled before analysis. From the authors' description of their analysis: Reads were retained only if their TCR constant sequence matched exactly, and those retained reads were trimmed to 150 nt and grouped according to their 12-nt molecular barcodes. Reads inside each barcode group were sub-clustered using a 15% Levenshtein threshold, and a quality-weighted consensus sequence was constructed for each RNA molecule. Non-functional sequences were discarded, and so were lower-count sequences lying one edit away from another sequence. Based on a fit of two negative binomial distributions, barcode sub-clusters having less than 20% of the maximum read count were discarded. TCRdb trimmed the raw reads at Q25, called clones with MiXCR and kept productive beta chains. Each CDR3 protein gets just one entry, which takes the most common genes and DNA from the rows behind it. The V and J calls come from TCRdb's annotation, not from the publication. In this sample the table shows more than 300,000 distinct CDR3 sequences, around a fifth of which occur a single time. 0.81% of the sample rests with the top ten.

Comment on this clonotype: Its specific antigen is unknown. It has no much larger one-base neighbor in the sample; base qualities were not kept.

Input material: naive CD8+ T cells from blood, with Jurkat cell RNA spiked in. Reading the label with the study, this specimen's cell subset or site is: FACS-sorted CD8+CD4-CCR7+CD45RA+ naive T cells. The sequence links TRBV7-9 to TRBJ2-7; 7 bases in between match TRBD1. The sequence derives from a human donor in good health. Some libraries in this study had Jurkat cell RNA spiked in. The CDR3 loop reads CASSYQGGRPYEQYF. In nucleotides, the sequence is TGTGCCAGCAGCTACCAAGGGGGCAGACCCTACGAGCAGTACTTC.